One and the same sample provided the 15 T cell receptor beta chains below, sequenced in a study of T cell responses to AZD1222 COVID-19 vaccine. Sequenced by immunoSEQ multiplex PCR; TCRdb stores in-frame clones only, minus some. The repertoire has about 150,000 clones, approximately 91% of them found once; the top ten carry less than 2.5%. The specimen comprised peripheral blood, sampled 28 days after the second AZD1222 dose. All receptors derive from an adult who received the AZD1222 COVID-19 vaccine.

The gene calls are TRBV7-8 and TRBJ2-2; perhaps TRBD1 as D (6 bases). Trimming took off 5 bases at V and 6 bases at J, with 10 bases between the two ends. This CDR3 is 13 amino acids long. Germline CDR1 reads SGHVS; CDR2 reads FQNEAQ. In DNA form, the CDR3 reads TGTGCCAGCAGCATACAGGGCGCCGGGGAGCTGTTTTTT. Translation: CASSIQGAGELFF.

This clone has more than one count but fewer than ten. The chain is built from TRBV5-1 and TRBJ1-4; TRBD1 agrees at 10 bases. Trimming took 4 bases from V and 8 from J; bases not matched to a gene: 5. This CDR3 has 14 amino acids. Germline assignment: CDR1 SGHRS and CDR2 YFSETQ. CDR3 DNA sequence: TGCGCCAGCAGCGATGGACAGGGGGGAGAAAAACTGTTTTTT. Amino acid sequence: CASSDGQGGEKLFF.

The chain is built from TRBV5-8 and TRBJ2-1, with TRBD1 as a possible D gene (6 bases). Germline CDR1 and CDR2: SGHTS and YDEGEE. V lost 2 bases to trimming and J lost 0 bases, with 12 bases between them. The CDR3 is made up of 16 amino acids. The CDR3 DNA follows: TGTGCCAGCAGCTTTACAGGGATCGGCTCCTACAATGAGCAGTTCTTC. This translates into CASSFTGIGSYNEQFF.

This clone has more than one count but fewer than ten. The chain uses TRBV2 and TRBJ2-1; TRBD1 matches at 9 bases. The CDR3 runs 13 residues. Trimming cost V 6 bases and J 8 bases; bases outside gene matches: 5. Germline CDR1 is SNHLY and CDR2 is FYNNEI. The CDR3 DNA reads TGTGCCAGCAGGGCGGACAGGGGCGATGAGCAGTTCTTC. Translating gives CASRADRGDEQFF.

The chain joins TRBV4-2 to TRBJ2-2; 7 positions match TRBD1. The length of the CDR3 is 17 residues. The germline CDR1 and CDR2 sequences are LGHNA and YNFKEQ. V shed 1 base and J 4 bases; nucleotides not matched to a gene: 9. CDR3 nucleotide sequence: TGTGCCAGCAGCCAAGTAGGCCAGGGGGACGGCACCGGGGAGCTGTTTTTT. Translating it yields CASSQVGQGDGTGELFF.

This chain connects TRBV3-1 (or the pseudogene TRBV3-2) to TRBJ1-1; D is ambiguous. V was cut by 4 bases and J by 1 base, with 13 bases left in between. CDR1 is LGHDT and CDR2 is YNNKEL in the germline V gene (reference sequence). The CDR3 length is 15 residues. The CDR3 spells CASSPGPIGNTEAFF. For the CDR3, the DNA is TGTGCCAGCAGCCCGGGCCCTATAGGGAACACTGAAGCTTTCTTT.

The chain couples TRBV10-2 to TRBJ2-7; D is ambiguous. V gave up 4 bases and J gave up 3 bases, with 4 bases separating them. CDR3 length: 11 amino acids. Germline loops: CDR1 WSHSY, CDR2 SAAADI. The CDR3 sequence: CASSGDYEQYF. The DNA of the CDR3 is TGCGCCAGCAGTGGCGACTACGAGCAGTACTTC.

J is TRBJ1-5 and V is TRBV18; 8 positions match TRBD1. The CDR3 sequence is 13 residues long. V was pared by 8 bases and J by 3 bases, with 3 bases of the junction left unmatched. Germline assignment: CDR1 KGHSH and CDR2 LQKENI. This chain's CDR3 is CASQGQANQPQHF. The CDR3 DNA follows: TGTGCCAGCCAGGGACAGGCCAATCAGCCCCAGCATTTT.

The rearrangement links TRBV4-1 to TRBJ2-3; D may be TRBD2 (5 bases). V was cut by 0 bases and J by 5 bases, with 12 bases left in between. CDR1 and CDR2 from the germline V gene are MGHRA and YSYEKL. The length of the CDR3 is 15 residues. The CDR3 region is CASSQEWLGGDTQYF. CDR3 in DNA: TGCGCCAGCAGCCAAGAATGGCTAGGAGGAGATACGCAGTATTTT.

The rearrangement joins TRBV5-1 to TRBJ1-1; 8 bases line up with TRBD1. CDR1 and CDR2 (germline): SGHRS, YFSETQ. Trimming at V came to 4 bases and at J to 9 bases, leaving 11 bases not matched to a gene. This CDR3 comprises 14 residues. The CDR3 is CASSPLSGQDKAFF. In DNA form, the CDR3 reads TGCGCCAGCAGCCCACTATCGGGACAGGATAAAGCTTTCTTT.

The J gene is TRBJ1-2, the V gene TRBV6-5; D not resolved. CDR3 length: 13 residues. The V and J ends lost 4 bases and 4 bases respectively, with 10 bases between them. Germline loops: CDR1 MNHEY, CDR2 SVGAGI. The CDR3, as DNA: TGTGCCAGCAGTTTCCCGGGTGGCTATGGCTACACCTTC. Translated: CASSFPGGYGYTF.

The chain links TRBV28 to TRBJ1-6; 7 nucleotides agree with TRBD1. This CDR3 has 17 residues. V was clipped by 5 bases and J by 4 bases; unmatched bases: 11. Germline lookup yields CDR1 MDHEN and CDR2 SYDVKM. Written as DNA, the CDR3 is TGTGCCAGCAGTCCCAATCCGACAGGGCTTTATAATTCACCCCTCCACTTT. This sequence encodes CASSPNPTGLYNSPLHF.

V is TRBV10-3 and J is TRBJ1-2; D might be TRBD1 (6 bases). V dropped 10 bases and J dropped 1 base, with 16 bases sitting between them. Germline CDR1 ENHRY, CDR2 SYGVKD. There are 14 residues in the CDR3. Here the CDR3 DNA reads TGTGCCACCGGGGCGGGGGGCGATAACTATGGCTACACCTTC. As protein: CATGAGGDNYGYTF.

The chain couples TRBV19 to TRBJ2-3; 8 nucleotides match TRBD1. There are 15 residues in the CDR3. V lost 1 base, J lost 2 bases, and 2 bases stayed unmatched. CDR1 and CDR2 from the germline V gene are LNHDA and SQIVND (reference sequence). In DNA form, the CDR3 reads TGTGCCAGTAGTATAGGGACAGGGTTCACAGATACGCAGTATTTT. Amino acids: CASSIGTGFTDTQYF.

This clone was seen once. This chain uses TRBV5-1 with TRBJ1-2; D ambiguous. V was shortened by 1 base and J by 4 bases, with 14 bases between the two germline ends. Germline V gene sequence: CDR1 SGHRS, CDR2 YFSETQ. CDR3 length: 15 amino acids. In DNA form, the CDR3 reads TGCGCCAGCAGCTTGATTAGGATCGGTGGCTATGGCTACACCTTC. It codes for CASSLIRIGGYGYTF. The full variable domain, rest sourced from reference TRBV5-1 and TRBJ1-2, is KAGVTQTPRYLIKTRGQQVTLSCSPISGHRSVSWYQQTPGQGLQFLFEYFSETQRNKGNFPGRFSGRQFSNSRSEMNVSTLELGDSALYLCASSLIRIGGYGYTFGSGTRLTVV.